This T cell receptor beta chain was observed in a study of cytomegalovirus exposure and HLA in healthy donors. Study-wide findings and caveats: Trimming of TCR beta V- and J-genes showed a link, identified in a later analysis, to a missense DCLRE1C variant. CMV serostatus was the only immune exposure information that was available.

Points on this clone: Its target is not known.

This CDR3 has 14 amino acids. Germline V lookup: CDR1 SGHNT, CDR2 YYREEE (reference sequence). J was trimmed by 5 bases and V by 9 bases; bases with no gene match: 11. The study ran its PCR with 60 Vbeta and 13 Jbeta primers. Profiled with immunoSEQ multiplex PCR; TCRdb holds only in-frame clones, not every one. In all, the sample yields roughly 140,000 clones. What was sequenced was PBMCs. J is TRBJ2-5 and V is TRBV5-4; 9 bases map to TRBD2. This sequence was found in a male donor in good health and CMV-seronegative. The CDR3 is CATTAGGPWETQYF. For the CDR3, the DNA is TGTGCCACCACTGCGGGAGGGCCCTGGGAGACCCAGTACTTC.